Detailed here is one T cell receptor beta chain. No antigen is known for it. This sample stems from a study of cytomegalovirus exposure and HLA in healthy donors. The CDR3 covers 17 residues. V lost 0 bases to trimming and J lost 8 bases; unmatched junction nucleotides: 11. Germline CDR1 is LGHNA and CDR2 is YSLEER. Study conclusions and caveats: The authors listed around 150 TCR beta chains as cytomegalovirus-associated.

Use of 60 Vbeta and 13 Jbeta primers characterized the PCR. The method was immunoSEQ multiplex PCR; TCRdb's version includes in-frame clones alone and lacks a portion of them. The sample lists 200,000 to 250,000 clones, around 89% seen once, with 0.95% to 1.1% in the top ten. The specimen sequenced was PBMCs. J is TRBJ1-3 and V is TRBV4-3; 9 bases are shared with TRBD1. The sequence came from a woman under 30 in good health and CMV-seronegative. The CDR3, as DNA: TGCGCCAGCAGCCAAGATGGTGGGACAGGGACAGGACACACCATATATTTT. Translating gives CASSQDGGTGTGHTIYF.